The 15 T cell receptor beta chains below come from one sample, sequenced in a study of TIL therapy for anti-PD-1-resistant metastatic lung cancer. This was the immunoSEQ v3 assay. The data were produced by immunoSEQ multiplex PCR, yet TCRdb's version contains in-frame clones alone and is incomplete. The data contain around 15,000 clones, about 82% of them singletons. Time point denoted: pre-treatment sample, taken before nivolumab and TIL therapy. Specimen: blood, collected at baseline. The receptors originated from a person aged 25 to 80 with non-small cell lung cancer.

CDR3 DNA sequence: TGTGCCAGCAGTCCTGACGGGACTAGAAGCTACGAGCAGTACGTC. Its protein product is CASSPDGTRSYEQYV. The chain recombines TRBV27 with TRBJ2-7, with 8 bases matching TRBD2. V shed 5 bases and J 3 bases; nucleotides not matched to a gene: 9. CDR1 is MNHEY, CDR2 SMNVEV, per germline (reference sequence). The CDR3 has 15 amino acids.

V is TRBV19 and J is TRBJ1-1, with a weak D call TRBD1 (5 bases). Per germline, CDR1 LNHDA and CDR2 SQIVND (reference sequence). V was cut by 1 base and J by 3 bases, with 9 bases left in between. CDR3 length: 14 residues. CDR3 region: CASSIGGIHTEAFF. For the CDR3, the DNA is TGTGCCAGTAGTATAGGGGGGATCCACACTGAAGCTTTCTTT.

This chain uses TRBV30 with TRBJ2-5; D could derive from TRBD1 or TRBD2 (5 bases each). V lost 7 bases to trimming and J lost 1 base, with 13 bases between them. This CDR3 contains 13 residues. Per the germline V gene, CDR1 is GTSNPN and CDR2 is SVGIG (reference sequence). The CDR3 sequence: CAYSVGGQETQYF. DNA for the CDR3: TGTGCCTACTCGGTTGGGGGCCAAGAGACCCAGTACTTC.

V and J are TRBV5-4 and TRBJ2-5; 7 nucleotides align to TRBD1. The germline CDR1 and CDR2 sequences are SGHNT and YYREEE (reference sequence). The V gene end was trimmed by 4 bases and the J gene end by 1 base; junction bases not matched to a gene: 4. The CDR3 loop spans 14 amino acids. The CDR3 nucleotides are TGTGCCAGCAGCAGGGGACAGTTCCAAGAGACCCAGTACTTC. Residues: CASSRGQFQETQYF.

This clone came up a few times. The chain links TRBV11-3 to TRBJ2-3; D not certain. This CDR3 region has 13 residues. Deletions cut 5 bases from V and 0 bases from J, with 6 bases between. Germline CDR1 and CDR2: SGHNT and YENEEA. The CDR3 here is CASSHPSTDTQYF. Written as DNA, the CDR3 is TGTGCCAGCAGCCATCCAAGCACAGATACGCAGTATTTT.

The V and J genes are TRBV5-7 and TRBJ1-1; D is ambiguous. TRBV5-7 qualifies as an ORF whose function is uncertain. The V end lost 2 bases, the J end lost 8 bases, and 7 bases lay between the germline ends. This CDR3 has 11 residues. The CDR3 DNA reads TGTGCCAGCAGCTTCGGCCGGGAAGCTTTCTTT. Translation gives CASSFGREAFF.

The V call is TRBV5-4, the J call TRBJ1-2, with D possibly being TRBD1 (6 bases). The germline V gene has CDR1 SGHNT and CDR2 YYREEE (reference sequence). This CDR3 spans 14 amino acids. Trimming took 4 bases from V and 5 from J, leaving 15 bases between them. CDR3 in DNA: TGTGCCAGCAGCCCACAGACAGGCCGGTATGGCTACACCTTC. Protein product: CASSPQTGRYGYTF.

About this clone: No DNA is shown, since the ends of the CDR3 on it are uncertain; the CDR3 is the one TCRdb lists. V usage is TRBV7-2 and J usage is TRBJ2-5; no DNA check was done on the table's D call, TRBD1. Germline values: CDR1 SGHTA, CDR2 FQGNSA. With termini counted, the CDR3 has 16 amino acids. The CDR3 protein is CASSSGFPGFLETQYF.

V usage is TRBV19 and J usage is TRBJ1-4; no definite D call. This CDR3 has 11 residues. Trimming removed 7 bases from V and 12 bases from J, with 12 bases in between. Germline V gene lookup returns CDR1 LNHDA and CDR2 SQIVND (reference sequence). The CDR3 DNA reads as TGTGCCAGTAAATTGGCAGATCAACTGTTTTTT. This encodes CASKLADQLFF.

V is TRBV7-9 and J is TRBJ2-1, with 13 bases identical to TRBD2. Per the germline V gene, CDR1 is SEHNR and CDR2 is FQNEAQ (reference sequence). Germline trimming cut 5 bases from V and 7 bases from J; bases unmatched to any gene: 14. This CDR3 contains 18 residues. The CDR3 DNA reads as TGTGCCAGCAGCGCCGGACTAGCGGGAGAACAATACGGAAATGAGCAGTTCTTC. This sequence encodes CASSAGLAGEQYGNEQFF.

The J gene is TRBJ1-2, the V gene TRBV4-3; 7 bases fit TRBD1. V gave up 0 bases and J gave up 7 bases; unmatched junction bases: 14. This CDR3 contains 17 residues. The germline gives CDR1 LGHNA, CDR2 YSLEER. DNA for the CDR3: TGCGCCAGCAGCCAAGATCTCCTCGAGACAGGGAAGGGTGGCTACACCTTC. It is translated as CASSQDLLETGKGGYTF.

The gene calls are TRBV7-9 and TRBJ1-2; D gene ambiguous. In germline, CDR1 is SEHNR, CDR2 FQNEAQ (reference sequence). CDR3 size: 13 residues. V was cut by 1 base and J by 8 bases, with 11 bases left in between. The CDR3 reads CASSLGSQGGYTF. The CDR3 DNA reads TGTGCCAGCAGCTTAGGTTCGCAAGGCGGCTACACCTTC.

V and J are TRBV5-1 and TRBJ2-5; TRBD1 or TRBD2 may be the D gene (5 bases each). Germline V gene lookup returns CDR1 SGHRS and CDR2 YFSETQ. V shed 7 bases and J shed 9 bases, with 19 bases lying between them. This CDR3 spans 13 amino acids. CDR3 nucleotide sequence: TGCGCCAGCGCTCGGGCCACAAGAGGGGCCCAGTACTTC. This encodes CASARATRGAQYF.

The rearrangement uses TRBV7-2 and TRBJ2-1; D remains ambiguous. Germline V lookup: CDR1 SGHTA, CDR2 FQGNSA. This CDR3 is 11 amino acids long. V lost 5 bases to trimming and J lost 6 bases, with 5 bases between them. The CDR3 DNA follows: TGTGCCAGCAGCCTCCGCAATGAGCAGTTCTTC. It specifies CASSLRNEQFF.

V is TRBV11-3 and J is TRBJ2-3, with 7 positions matching TRBD1. The CDR3 consists of 16 residues. The J segment lost 3 bases and the V segment lost 2 bases, leaving 8 bases of the junction unmatched. CDR1 SGHNT and CDR2 YENEEA come from the germline V gene. CDR3 sequence reads: CASSLNLGTATDTQYF. The CDR3 nucleotides read TGTGCCAGCAGCTTAAACTTAGGGACAGCAACAGATACGCAGTATTTT.